This T cell receptor (beta chain) was documented in a study of PD-L1 blockade in urothelial cancer. Background on the study: Blood analysis occurred 3 weeks (second dose) and 6 weeks after treatment start.

Per the germline V gene, CDR1 is MNHEY and CDR2 is SMNVEV (reference sequence). The CDR3 covers 13 residues. V lost 11 bases and J 4 bases, leaving 17 bases between the germline ends. TCRdb's table, derived via immunoSEQ multiplex PCR, lists solely in-frame clones and lacks some. The sample carries tens of thousands of clones, around 88% recorded once. The genes are TRBV27 and TRBJ2-5, with a possible D match to TRBD1 (5 bases). This sequence was found in a man aged 55 to 70 with urothelial cancer. Source: PBMCs, taken around atezolizumab (anti-PD-L1) treatment. The CDR3: CALKSRGGETQYF. The CDR3 DNA sequence: TGTGCCCTCAAGTCTAGGGGTGGAGAGACCCAGTACTTC.